This T cell receptor beta chain was recovered during a study of OX40 agonist ivuxolimab in advanced cancers. Worth noting for this clone: Sequence at one end of the junction differs from germline and may be a read error.

Drawing of blood for sampling happened at baseline, at cycle 4 day 1, and at cycle 7 day 1. TCRdb's table, derived via immunoSEQ multiplex PCR, lists solely in-frame clones and lacks some. The table includes tens of thousands of clones, over 70% detected once. The sequences come from CD4+ or CD8+ T cells sorted from blood, collected in a trial of the OX40 agonist ivuxolimab. The receptor was derived from an adult with an advanced solid tumor such as melanoma, head and neck, liver or kidney cancer.

The DNA for the CDR3 is TGTGCCAGTATGAGGGAACAGGAGGTGTTTTTT. Its translation is CASMREQEVFF. The chain couples TRBV19 to TRBJ2-2, with D possibly being TRBD1 or TRBD2 (5 bases each). Germline V gene data show CDR1 as LNHDA and CDR2 as SQIVND (reference sequence). CDR3 size: 11 residues.